A selection of T cell receptor beta chains follows, all from one sample in a study of cytomegalovirus exposure and HLA in healthy donors. Assay: immunoSEQ multiplex PCR; the TCRdb copy retains only in-frame clones and omits some. The sample includes around 33,000 clones, roughly 44% seen only once; the top ten take around 2%. Sequencing used PBMCs. These receptors were obtained from a woman between 50 and 59 years old in good health and CMV-seronegative. Each CDR3 is given with its conserved first and last residue. The D gene is left open where the match is weak. Some rows have no size entry. The others give once, few or many, or a class for an expanded clone.

j_gene | d_gene | abundance | v_gene | CDR3nt | CDR3aa
TRBJ2-7 | TRBD2 | - | TRBV7-3 | TGTGCCAGCAGCTTAAAAGGCGGGAGCTCCTACGAGCAGTACTTC | CASSLKGGSSYEQYF
TRBJ2-1 | - | once | TRBV28 | TGTGCCACCGCCCCGGGACATGCAAGCGGCCTCTACAATGAGCAGTTCTTC | CATAPGHASGLYNEQFF
TRBJ1-4 | - | few | TRBV10-3 | TGTGCCATCAGTGAGTCCCCCGAGGAAAAACTGTTTTTT | CAISESPEEKLFF
TRBJ2-7 | - | few | TRBV27 | TGTGCCAGCAGTTCTGACAGGCGTTACGAGCAGTACTTC | CASSSDRRYEQYF
TRBJ1-2 | - | few | TRBV7-9 | TGTTCCAGCAGCGCCCAGGGGGGCTACACCTTC | CSSSAQGGYTF
TRBJ2-1 | TRBD2 | - | TRBV28 | TGTGCCAGCAGTTCCCAAATAGCGGGGGGCGGGGACAATGAGCAGTTCTTC | CASSSQIAGGGDNEQFF
TRBJ2-1 | - | - | TRBV5-5 | TGTGCCAGCACCTCCGTAGTTGACAATGAGCAGTTCTTC | CASTSVVDNEQFF
TRBJ1-3 | - | - | TRBV7-2 | TGTGCCAGCAGCCCTCAGACAACGTCTGGAAACACCATATATTTT | CASSPQTTSGNTIYF
TRBJ1-5 | - | - | TRBV2 | TGTGCCAGCAAGGACTTTGATCAGCCCCAGCATTTT | CASKDFDQPQHF
TRBJ2-1 | TRBD1 | few | TRBV12-5 | TGTGCTAGTGGCCCACAGGGGGCGACAAATGAGCAGTTCTTC | CASGPQGATNEQFF
TRBJ1-1 | - | few | TRBV5-6 | TGTGCCAGTCGGGAGTGGAGGTTGTCTGAAGCTTTCTTT | CASREWRLSEAFF
TRBJ1-5 | - | few | TRBV6-6 | TGTGCCAGCAGTTACCCGGGGAGCAATCAGCCCCAGCATTTT | CASSYPGSNQPQHF
TRBJ2-2 | - | - | TRBV5-1 | TGCGCCAGCAGCTTGAGTGGAGTTACCGGGGAGCTGTTTTTT | CASSLSGVTGELFF
TRBJ2-1 | - | few | TRBV5-1 | TGCGCCAGCAGCTTGGTGAGGTCTTACTCCTACAATGAGCAGTTCTTC | CASSLVRSYSYNEQFF
TRBJ1-5 | - | - | TRBV7-9 | TGTGCCAGCAGCTTAGGGCTGGGAGGAAATCAGCCCCAGCATTTT | CASSLGLGGNQPQHF
TRBJ2-7 | TRBD2 | few | TRBV2 | TGTGCCAGCATGCCCCAGAGCGGGGGGGCGGTCGAGCAGTACTTC | CASMPQSGGAVEQYF
TRBJ1-3 | TRBD1 | - | TRBV27 | TGTGCCAGCAGTTTACAAGGGGGCGGAGGAAACACCATATATTTT | CASSLQGGGGNTIYF
TRBJ1-4 | - | few | TRBV29-1 | TGCAGCGTTGAAGATCCGGTAGGGGGTGATGAAAAACTGTTTTTT | CSVEDPVGGDEKLFF